A selection of T cell receptor beta chains follows, all from one sample in a study of shared clonotypes between healthy human individuals. Libraries were prepared by immunoSEQ multiplex PCR; TCRdb keeps only in-frame clonotypes and omits some of them. The table records fewer than 2.5 million clones, under 95% of them present only once. The specimen sequenced was naive CD4+ T cells from PBMCs. These receptors all stem from a man aged 18 to 35 in good health. Some clones in this sample may be carry-over from other donors' samples. Both conserved end residues are part of each CDR3. Each record gives: J gene, V gene, clone size, D gene, CDR3 protein. D genes are given only for firm matches. The size entry is marked missing in some rows and otherwise reads once, few, many or a size class.

J: TRBJ2-3; V: TRBV27; size: NA; D: NA; CDR3: CASSFYPGRATDTQYF
J: TRBJ1-1; V: TRBV5-1; size: NA; D: TRBD1; CDR3: CASILGQGTFTEAFF
J: TRBJ1-2; V: TRBV9; size: NA; D: NA; CDR3: CASSPGVRRGARGYGYTF
J: NA; V: TRBV2; size: NA; D: NA; CDR3: CASSYKALHSFYEQYF
J: TRBJ1-1; V: TRBV29-1; size: NA; D: NA; CDR3: CSVRINRAAHTEAFF
J: TRBJ2-1; V: TRBV25-1; size: NA; D: TRBD2; CDR3: CASSEYTRTSGRVYEQFF
J: TRBJ1-4; V: TRBV7-8; size: NA; D: NA; CDR3: CASSLGTARLEKLFF
J: TRBJ1-1; V: TRBV2; size: NA; D: NA; CDR3: CADSVGGNTEAFF
J: TRBJ2-5; V: TRBV28; size: NA; D: NA; CDR3: CASSRTGREETQYF
J: TRBJ1-5; V: TRBV30; size: few; D: NA; CDR3: CAWSVRGQGRQPQHF
J: TRBJ2-7; V: TRBV11-2; size: NA; D: NA; CDR3: CASSLVGGALSYEQYF
J: TRBJ2-3; V: TRBV9; size: NA; D: NA; CDR3: CASSVAGVADTQYF
J: TRBJ2-6; V: TRBV9; size: NA; D: NA; CDR3: CASSVSSGANVLTF
J: TRBJ1-1; V: TRBV19; size: once; D: NA; CDR3: CASRTVENTEAFF
J: TRBJ2-1; V: TRBV7-3; size: NA; D: TRBD2; CDR3: CASSTTSGRGNEQFF
J: TRBJ2-1; V: TRBV6-5; size: NA; D: TRBD1; CDR3: CASSRQGAINEQFF